Listed here is a single T cell receptor beta chain. The antigen remains unidentified. Reverse transcription of about 0.45 to 1 ug RNA was carried out with random hexamers. TCRdb called the immunoSEQ multiplex PCR reads again in MiXCR, with one record for every CDR3 protein. This sample has some 160,000 distinct CDR3 sequences, with approximately 94% found just once. CD8+ and CD4+ T cells circulating in blood were sequenced for TCR beta. Isolation of CD8+ and CD4+ T cells was performed negatively, whereas enrichment of TEMRA cells was done by FACS. This entry comes from a study of CD8 T cells in Susac syndrome. For the study at large: Patients with Susac syndrome were therapy-naive, on corticosteroids, or on intravenous immunoglobulin alone at blood draw. Regarding the study as a whole: CD4+ repertoires of Susac syndrome patients lacked detectable clonal expansion.

The sample was CD4+ T cells from PBMCs. The receptor comes from a human donor with Susac syndrome.

The CDR3 reads CSARREQNTQYF. In DNA form, the CDR3 reads TGCAGTGCTAGGAGGGAGCAAAATACGCAGTATTTT. The V call is TRBV20-1, the J call TRBJ2-3; weak D call: TRBD2 (5 bases). Germline CDR1 and CDR2: DFQATT and SNEGSKA (reference sequence). V was clipped by 3 bases and J by 7 bases, with 11 bases between them. This CDR3 is built from 12 residues.